The 17 T cell receptor beta chains presented below share a single source sample, sequenced in a study of glioma-infiltrating T cells after dendritic cell vaccination. Produced via immunoSEQ multiplex PCR; TCRdb's table is partial and in-frame only. The table records approximately 60,000 clones, 86% of them present only once. As for time point: after dendritic cell vaccination, including at tumor progression/relapse. Specimen: blood, collected after dendritic cell vaccination. The receptors stem from a human donor with glioblastoma.

This clone was seen only once. V gene TRBV5-1 combines with J gene TRBJ1-4; 7 nucleotides align to TRBD1. The J segment lost 4 bases and the V segment lost 5 bases, leaving 8 bases of the junction unmatched. CDR3 length equals 15 residues. Germline values: CDR1 SGHRS, CDR2 YFSETQ. For the CDR3, the DNA is TGCGCCAGCAGGGGCCGGGACAGTGTTAATGAAAAACTGTTTTTT. The encoded protein is CASRGRDSVNEKLFF.

The chain carries TRBV7-2 and TRBJ1-5, with no clear D. This CDR3 has 15 amino acids. V gave up 1 base and J gave up 5 bases, with 12 bases separating them. Looked up from germline, CDR1 is SGHTA and CDR2 is FQGNSA. The CDR3 spells CASSLVPTSYQPQHF. In DNA form, the CDR3 reads TGTGCCAGCAGCTTAGTCCCAACGAGCTATCAGCCCCAGCATTTT.

This clone has just one count. The J gene is TRBJ1-4, the V gene TRBV19; D remains unclear. The CDR3 is 15 residues long. Trimming stripped 5 bases from V and 8 bases from J, with 18 bases between. Germline CDR1 and CDR2: LNHDA and SQIVND (reference sequence). The CDR3 DNA reads as TGTGCCAGTAGTCCATCAGGCGTTCTCCTCGAAAAACTGTTTTTT. The encoded protein is CASSPSGVLLEKLFF. The full variable domain, completed using reference TRBV19 and TRBJ1-4, is DGGITQSPKYLFRKEGQNVTLSCEQNLNHDAMYWYRQDPGQGLRLIYYSQIVNDFQKGDIAEGYSVSREKKESFPLTVTSAQKNPTAFYLCASSPSGVLLEKLFFGSGTQLSVL.

This chain connects TRBV5-6 to TRBJ1-1; 9 bases fit TRBD1. CDR3 size: 17 residues. Trimming removed 0 bases from V and 3 bases from J; junction bases left unmatched: 9. Germline CDR1 is SGHDT and CDR2 is YYEEEE. DNA of the CDR3: TGTGCCAGCAGCTTGGTACGGACAGGGGCCGCCCACACTGAAGCTTTCTTT. This gives the protein CASSLVRTGAAHTEAFF.

The rearrangement joins TRBV5-4 to TRBJ2-1, with TRBD2 identical over 14 bases. The CDR3 is made up of 18 amino acids. Germline CDR1 and CDR2: SGHNT and YYREEE (reference sequence). With V trimmed by 4 bases and J by 0 bases, 6 bases remained unmatched. For the CDR3, the DNA is TGTGCCAGCAGCACGGGACTAGCGGGGGTCAGCTCCTACAATGAGCAGTTCTTC. This codes for CASSTGLAGVSSYNEQFF. The full variable domain, rest sourced from reference TRBV5-4 and TRBJ2-1, is ETGVTQSPTHLIKTRGQQVTLRCSSQSGHNTVSWYQQALGQGPQFIFQYYREEENGRGNFPPRFSGLQFPNYSSELNVNALELDDSALYLCASSTGLAGVSSYNEQFFGPGTRLTVL.

The chain joins TRBV19 to TRBJ1-6; D gene ambiguous. CDR3 length: 13 amino acids. Germline V gives CDR1 LNHDA, CDR2 SQIVND (reference sequence). The germline V and J ends were trimmed by 6 bases and 6 bases, with 9 bases remaining between them. The CDR3 here is CASRVQVNSPLHF. The CDR3 DNA reads TGTGCCAGTAGGGTCCAGGTTAATTCACCCCTCCACTTT.

The chain uses TRBV28 and TRBJ1-4; maybe TRBD1 (6 bases). CDR3 length equals 15 residues. Trimming took 4 bases from V and 3 from J, leaving 12 bases between them. Germline-derived CDR1 and CDR2 are MDHEN and SYDVKM. This chain's CDR3 is CASSSPRGANEKLFF. CDR3 DNA sequence: TGTGCCAGCAGTTCCCCCAGGGGAGCTAATGAAAAACTGTTTTTT.

V gene TRBV9 combines with J gene TRBJ2-4; 9 bases are shared with TRBD1. The V gene's germline CDR1 is SGDLS and CDR2 YYNGEE. The CDR3 runs to 15 residues. After removal of 2 bases from V and 4 bases from J, the junction contained 4 bases not matched to a gene. DNA of the CDR3: TGTGCCAGCAGCGTGGGACAGGGTTCAAAAAACATTCAGTACTTC. Residues: CASSVGQGSKNIQYF.

This rearrangement joins TRBV6-5 to TRBJ2-5, with 7 nucleotides matching TRBD2. Germline V gene lookup returns CDR1 MNHEY and CDR2 SVGAGI. The CDR3 contains 14 residues. The ends lost 3 bases at V and 5 bases at J; junction bases unmatched: 6. In DNA form, the CDR3 reads TGTGCCAGCAGTTATGTAGCGGGCCGGGAGACCCAGTACTTC. Its protein is CASSYVAGRETQYF.

V and J are TRBV7-9 and TRBJ1-3; D gene ambiguous. Trimming pared 2 bases from V and 6 bases from J, leaving 20 bases between. CDR1 and CDR2 (germline): SEHNR, FQNEAQ (reference sequence). The CDR3 spans 17 residues. CDR3 nucleotide sequence: TGTGCCAGCAGCTTACCCCCTTTGGAGGGAGGTAAAAACACCATATATTTT. This gives the protein CASSLPPLEGGKNTIYF.

The V and J genes are TRBV2 and TRBJ1-1; no clear D gene. Trimming took 7 bases from V and 2 from J, leaving 8 bases between them. Germline V gives CDR1 SNHLY, CDR2 FYNNEI. There are 12 residues in the CDR3. DNA of the CDR3: TGTGCCAGCAAGCGAGATAACACTGAAGCTTTCTTT. Amino acid sequence: CASKRDNTEAFF.

The CDR3 sequence: CASSIARAAGNTIYF. Here the CDR3 DNA reads TGTGCCAGTAGTATCGCCAGGGCGGCTGGAAACACCATATATTTT. The chain employs TRBV19 and TRBJ1-3; tentatively, D is TRBD1 (5 bases). Germline assignment: CDR1 LNHDA and CDR2 SQIVND (reference sequence). The CDR3 is 15 residues long. V was trimmed by 3 bases and J by 2 bases, leaving 11 bases between them.

This clone was detected a few times. This rearrangement joins TRBV30 to TRBJ1-2; D not resolved. V gave up 3 bases and J gave up 11 bases, with 16 bases separating them. Germline CDR1 and CDR2: GTSNPN and SVGIG (reference sequence). There are 12 residues in the CDR3. CDR3 in amino acids: CAWRGSGKKYTF. CDR3 nucleotide sequence: TGTGCCTGGAGAGGTTCAGGAAAAAAGTACACCTTC.

The J gene is TRBJ1-1, the V gene TRBV5-6; D is ambiguous. The CDR3 length is 15 residues. V was clipped by 4 bases and J by 0 bases, with 13 bases between them. Germline values: CDR1 SGHDT, CDR2 YYEEEE. CDR3 bases: TGTGCCAGCAGCCTCCGGCTGACAATGAACACTGAAGCTTTCTTT. Translated, it gives CASSLRLTMNTEAFF.

This clone appeared once. V usage is TRBV19 and J usage is TRBJ1-5; D unresolved. Deletions cut 5 bases from V and 0 bases from J, with 11 bases between. The germline V gene encodes CDR1 LNHDA and CDR2 SQIVND (reference sequence). This CDR3 comprises 15 residues. The CDR3 DNA reads as TGTGCCAGTAGTCCTAACCGGGGTAGCAATCAGCCCCAGCATTTT. Residues: CASSPNRGSNQPQHF.

The chain employs TRBV12-5 and TRBJ1-3, with D possibly matching TRBD1 (6 bases). The CDR3 has 14 residues. Trimming left V 6 bases short and J 1 base short, with 10 bases between. Germline V gene data show CDR1 as LGHNT and CDR2 as FRNRAP. The CDR3 region is CASGPQGSGNTIYF. The DNA for the CDR3 is TGTGCTAGTGGCCCACAGGGTTCTGGAAACACCATATATTTT.

The CDR3 loop is CASGLAGVTRGEKLFF. In nucleotides, the CDR3 is TGTGCTAGTGGTTTGGCGGGGGTGACGAGGGGTGAAAAACTGTTTTTT. The chain has TRBV12-5 and TRBJ1-4; possibly TRBD1 for D (5 bases). Germline CDR1 LGHNT, CDR2 FRNRAP. V shed 1 base and J shed 7 bases, with 16 bases lying between them. The CDR3 extends over 16 amino acids. The whole variable domain, filled in from reference TRBV12-5 and TRBJ1-4, reads DARVTQTPRHKVTEMGQEVTMRCQPILGHNTVFWYRQTMMQGLELLAYFRNRAPLDDSGMPKDRFSAEMPDATLATLKIQPSEPRDSAVYFCASGLAGVTRGEKLFFGSGTQLSVL.